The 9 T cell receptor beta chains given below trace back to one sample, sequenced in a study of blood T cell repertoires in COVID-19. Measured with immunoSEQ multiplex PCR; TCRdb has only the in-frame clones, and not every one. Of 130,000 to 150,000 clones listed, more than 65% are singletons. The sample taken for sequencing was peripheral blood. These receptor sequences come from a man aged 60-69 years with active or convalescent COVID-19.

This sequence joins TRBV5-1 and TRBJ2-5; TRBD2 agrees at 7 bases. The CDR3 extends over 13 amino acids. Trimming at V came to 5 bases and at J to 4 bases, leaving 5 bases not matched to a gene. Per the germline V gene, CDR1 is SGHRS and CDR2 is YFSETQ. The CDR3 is CASRPLAGETQYF. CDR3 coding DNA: TGCGCCAGCAGACCGTTAGCGGGAGAGACCCAGTACTTC. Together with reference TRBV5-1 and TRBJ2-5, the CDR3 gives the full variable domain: KAGVTQTPRYLIKTRGQQVTLSCSPISGHRSVSWYQQTPGQGLQFLFEYFSETQRNKGNFPGRFSGRQFSNSRSEMNVSTLELGDSALYLCASRPLAGETQYFGPGTRLLVL.

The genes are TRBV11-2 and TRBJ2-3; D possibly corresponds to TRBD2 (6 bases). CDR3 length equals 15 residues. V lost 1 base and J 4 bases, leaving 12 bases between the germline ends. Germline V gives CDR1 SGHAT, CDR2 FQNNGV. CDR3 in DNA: TGTGCCAGCAGCTTAGGTTTGGCTAGCGCAGATACGCAGTATTTT. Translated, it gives CASSLGLASADTQYF.

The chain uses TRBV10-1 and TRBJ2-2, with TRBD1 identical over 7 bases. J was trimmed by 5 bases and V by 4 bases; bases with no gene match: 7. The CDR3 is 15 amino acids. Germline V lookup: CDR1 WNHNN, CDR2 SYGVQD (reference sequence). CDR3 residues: CASSGQGPGTGELFF. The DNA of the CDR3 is TGCGCCAGCAGTGGACAGGGCCCTGGGACCGGGGAGCTGTTTTTT.

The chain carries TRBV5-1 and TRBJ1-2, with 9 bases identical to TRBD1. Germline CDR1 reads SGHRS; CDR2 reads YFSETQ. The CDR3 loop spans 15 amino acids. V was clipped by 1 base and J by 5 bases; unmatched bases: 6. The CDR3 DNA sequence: TGCGCCAGCAGCTTGACTCCGGGACAGGGATATGGCTACACCTTC. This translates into CASSLTPGQGYGYTF.

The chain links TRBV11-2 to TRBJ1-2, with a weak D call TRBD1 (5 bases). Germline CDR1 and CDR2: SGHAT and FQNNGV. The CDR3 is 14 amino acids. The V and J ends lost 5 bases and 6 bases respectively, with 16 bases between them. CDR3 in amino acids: CASSTPAGGDGYTF. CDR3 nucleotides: TGTGCCAGCAGCACCCCGGCTGGGGGGGATGGCTACACCTTC.

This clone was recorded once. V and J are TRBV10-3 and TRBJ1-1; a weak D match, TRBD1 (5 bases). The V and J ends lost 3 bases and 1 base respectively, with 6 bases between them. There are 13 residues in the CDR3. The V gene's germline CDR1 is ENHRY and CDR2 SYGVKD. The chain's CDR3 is CAISDGGNTEAFF. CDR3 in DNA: TGTGCCATCAGTGACGGGGGGAACACTGAAGCTTTCTTT.

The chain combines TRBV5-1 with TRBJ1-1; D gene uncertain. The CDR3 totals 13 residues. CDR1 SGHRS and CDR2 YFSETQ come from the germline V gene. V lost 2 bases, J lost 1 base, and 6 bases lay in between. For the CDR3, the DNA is TGCGCCAGCAGCTTCGAGGGGAACACTGAAGCTTTCTTT. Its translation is CASSFEGNTEAFF.

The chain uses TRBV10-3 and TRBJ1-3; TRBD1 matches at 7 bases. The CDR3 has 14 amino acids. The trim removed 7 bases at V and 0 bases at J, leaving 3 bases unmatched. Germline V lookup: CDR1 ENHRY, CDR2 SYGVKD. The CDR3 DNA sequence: TGTGCCATCAACGGGGACAGCTCTGGAAACACCATATATTTT. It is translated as CAINGDSSGNTIYF.

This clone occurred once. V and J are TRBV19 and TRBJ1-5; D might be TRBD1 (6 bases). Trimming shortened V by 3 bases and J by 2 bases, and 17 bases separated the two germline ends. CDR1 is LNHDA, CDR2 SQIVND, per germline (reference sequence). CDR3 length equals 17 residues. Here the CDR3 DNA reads TGTGCCAGTAGTATCAGGGGTGGCAGGGTCCGCAATCAGCCCCAGCATTTT. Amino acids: CASSIRGGRVRNQPQHF.